This T cell receptor beta chain was observed in a study of radiotherapy plus CTLA-4 blockade in lung cancer. The junction had 15 bases not matched to a gene; V was cut back by 6 bases and J by 4 bases. CDR1 and CDR2 from the germline V gene are MNHEY and SMNVEV (reference sequence). This CDR3 has 17 amino acids. Measured with immunoSEQ multiplex PCR; TCRdb has only the in-frame clones, and not every one. This table has around 80,000 clones, 70% to 85% appearing once. The sequence was collected from a human donor with non-small cell lung cancer whose response to radiotherapy plus ipilimumab could not be evaluated. The J gene is TRBJ2-1, the V gene TRBV27, with 7 bases lining up with TRBD2. The input for sequencing was peripheral blood, taken from a patient treated with radiotherapy plus ipilimumab. The CDR3 bases are TGTGCCAGCAGCCCACGCGGGAGCCCCCCCATATACAATGAGCAGTTCTTC. Translation: CASSPRGSPPIYNEQFF.